Sequencing of this TCR beta chain was carried out in a study of beta chain features in type 1 diabetes. Study results and caveats: When Type 1 diabetes patients were examined, their TCRB CDR3s proved moderately but significantly shorter in all four CD4+ subsets.

Sequenced material consisted of expressed TCRB transcripts (all of the isolated RNA was reverse transcribed). This table comes from immunoSEQ multiplex PCR, and its TCRdb copy is limited to in-frame clones, with some not included. The repertoire holds 500,000 to 650,000 clones, 9.5% to 15% seen once, with roughly 0.11% in the top ten. Of note for this clone: Its cognate antigen is unknown.

The length of the CDR3 is 15 residues. Per the germline V gene, CDR1 is GTSNPN and CDR2 is SVGIG (reference sequence). V was shortened by 0 bases and J by 0 bases, with 8 bases between the two germline ends. Sequencing was performed on naive CD4+ T cells from blood. The receptor was isolated from a man aged 25-45 years with type 1 diabetes. The chain has TRBV30 and TRBJ1-4; TRBD1 is a possible D gene (6 bases). As DNA, the CDR3 is TGTGCCTGGAGTGTGACAGGCACAACTAATGAAAAACTGTTTTTT. Its protein is CAWSVTGTTNEKLFF.